A selection of T cell receptor beta chains follows, all from one sample in a study of OX40 agonist ivuxolimab in advanced cancers. The data were produced by immunoSEQ multiplex PCR, yet TCRdb's version contains in-frame clones alone and is incomplete. The sample lists tens of thousands of clones, about 86% occurring once. The sample was CD4+ or CD8+ T cells sorted from blood, taken in a trial of the OX40 agonist ivuxolimab. The source of these receptors is an adult with an advanced solid tumor such as melanoma, head and neck, liver or kidney cancer. The CDR3 runs from the conserved cysteine through the conserved F or W. Fields, in order: J gene, V gene, D gene, clone size, CDR3 length, CDR3 protein, CDR3 DNA. The D gene is left open where the match is weak. Not every row has a clone size; where given, it reads once, few, many or a size class.

J gene: TRBJ1-5
V gene: TRBV6-1
D gene: NA
clone size: once
CDR3 length: 15
CDR3 protein: CASSERVEAGGTQHF
CDR3 DNA: TGTGCCAGCAGTGAACGGGTGGAGGCCGGGGGGACCCAGCATTTT

J gene: TRBJ2-1
V gene: TRBV2
D gene: TRBD1
clone size: NA
CDR3 length: 16
CDR3 protein: CASSELGTEPYNEQFF
CDR3 DNA: TGTGCCAGCAGTGAACTCGGGACAGAACCCTACAATGAGCAGTTCTTC

J gene: TRBJ2-3
V gene: TRBV19
D gene: NA
clone size: once
CDR3 length: 14
CDR3 protein: CASSQGIPPDTQYF
CDR3 DNA: TGTGCCAGTAGTCAGGGGATACCACCAGATACGCAGTATTTT

J gene: TRBJ1-2
V gene: TRBV2
D gene: TRBD1
clone size: NA
CDR3 length: 13
CDR3 protein: CASSLGQGRGYTF
CDR3 DNA: TGTGCCAGCAGTTTGGGACAGGGAAGGGGCTACACCTTC

J gene: TRBJ1-4
V gene: TRBV6-4
D gene: TRBD1
clone size: NA
CDR3 length: 16
CDR3 protein: CASSIIQGGSNEKLFF
CDR3 DNA: TGTGCCAGCAGTATTATTCAGGGGGGGTCTAATGAAAAACTGTTTTTT

J gene: TRBJ1-5
V gene: TRBV28
D gene: NA
clone size: once
CDR3 length: 14
CDR3 protein: CASSVGYSNQPQHF
CDR3 DNA: TGTGCCAGCAGTGTAGGGTATAGCAATCAGCCCCAGCATTTT

J gene: TRBJ2-7
V gene: TRBV28
D gene: NA
clone size: NA
CDR3 length: 15
CDR3 protein: CASSSMDSLPYEQYF
CDR3 DNA: TGTGCCAGCAGTTCAATGGACTCACTCCCCTACGAGCAGTACTTC

J gene: TRBJ1-2
V gene: TRBV19
D gene: NA
clone size: NA
CDR3 length: 13
CDR3 protein: CASTQGEVYGYTF
CDR3 DNA: TGTGCCAGTACGCAAGGGGAAGTCTATGGCTACACCTTC

J gene: TRBJ2-3
V gene: TRBV29-1
D gene: TRBD2
clone size: NA
CDR3 length: 12
CDR3 protein: CSVVTSGGTQYF
CDR3 DNA: TGCAGCGTTGTTACTAGCGGGGGAACGCAGTATTTT

J gene: TRBJ1-2
V gene: TRBV7-2
D gene: NA
clone size: once
CDR3 length: 15
CDR3 protein: CASSLGGEQPYGYTF
CDR3 DNA: TGTGCCAGCAGCTTAGGCGGGGAACAGCCCTATGGCTACACCTTC

J gene: TRBJ2-5
V gene: TRBV28
D gene: NA
clone size: NA
CDR3 length: 16
CDR3 protein: CASSLSWGAVLETQYF
CDR3 DNA: TGTGCCAGCAGTTTATCCTGGGGCGCCGTGCTCGAGACCCAGTACTTC

J gene: TRBJ2-7
V gene: TRBV5-6
D gene: NA
clone size: NA
CDR3 length: 14
CDR3 protein: CASSLVGGHYEQYF
CDR3 DNA: TGTGCCAGCAGCTTGGTCGGGGGGCACTACGAGCAGTACTTC

J gene: TRBJ2-1
V gene: TRBV15
D gene: NA
clone size: NA
CDR3 length: 12
CDR3 protein: CATSRDSLEQFF
CDR3 DNA: TGTGCCACCAGCAGAGACAGCCTTGAGCAGTTCTTC

J gene: TRBJ1-1
V gene: TRBV14
D gene: NA
clone size: NA
CDR3 length: 14
CDR3 protein: CASSRRGAYTEAFF
CDR3 DNA: TGTGCCAGCAGCCGACGGGGGGCTTACACTGAAGCTTTCTTT

J gene: TRBJ1-2
V gene: TRBV4-1
D gene: NA
clone size: NA
CDR3 length: 15
CDR3 protein: CASSQPTRGNYGYTF
CDR3 DNA: TGCGCCAGCAGCCAACCGACAAGGGGGAACTATGGCTACACCTTC

J gene: TRBJ2-7
V gene: TRBV28
D gene: TRBD2
clone size: NA
CDR3 length: 12
CDR3 protein: CASVAGVYEQYF
CDR3 DNA: TGTGCCAGCGTAGCGGGAGTCTACGAGCAGTACTTC

J gene: TRBJ2-7
V gene: TRBV18
D gene: NA
clone size: once
CDR3 length: 13
CDR3 protein: CASSRQESYEQYF
CDR3 DNA: TGTGCCAGCTCACGACAGGAGTCCTACGAGCAGTACTTC

J gene: TRBJ2-1
V gene: TRBV13
D gene: NA
clone size: NA
CDR3 length: 17
CDR3 protein: CASSLALQLPSYNEQFF
CDR3 DNA: TGTGCCAGCAGCTTAGCCCTACAGCTTCCCTCCTACAATGAGCAGTTCTTC

J gene: TRBJ2-2
V gene: TRBV6-6
D gene: NA
clone size: NA
CDR3 length: 13
CDR3 protein: CASSTRHSGELFF
CDR3 DNA: TGTGCCAGCAGTACCCGACACTCCGGGGAGCTGTTTTTT

J gene: TRBJ2-7
V gene: TRBV11-3
D gene: NA
clone size: NA
CDR3 length: 13
CDR3 protein: CASSLGPAYEQYF
CDR3 DNA: TGTGCCAGCAGTCTGGGTCCTGCATACGAGCAGTACTTC

J gene: TRBJ2-1
V gene: TRBV11-2
D gene: NA
clone size: once
CDR3 length: 12
CDR3 protein: CASSPLRNEQFF
CDR3 DNA: TGTGCCAGCAGCCCCCTTAGGAATGAGCAGTTCTTC

J gene: TRBJ2-2
V gene: TRBV2
D gene: NA
clone size: NA
CDR3 length: 15
CDR3 protein: CASSEEGGNAGELFF
CDR3 DNA: TGTGCCAGCAGTGAAGAGGGAGGCAACGCCGGGGAGCTGTTTTTT

J gene: TRBJ2-2
V gene: TRBV5-1
D gene: NA
clone size: few
CDR3 length: 16
CDR3 protein: CASTRGSEGNTGELFF
CDR3 DNA: TGCGCCAGCACACGAGGGTCGGAGGGGAACACCGGGGAGCTGTTTTTT

J gene: TRBJ2-5
V gene: TRBV2
D gene: TRBD2
clone size: NA
CDR3 length: 12
CDR3 protein: CAKRGGGETQYF
CDR3 DNA: TGTGCCAAACGGGGGGGTGGAGAGACCCAGTACTTC

J gene: TRBJ1-1
V gene: TRBV10-3
D gene: TRBD1
clone size: NA
CDR3 length: 14
CDR3 protein: CAISTGTANTEAFF
CDR3 DNA: TGTGCCATCAGTACCGGGACAGCGAACACTGAAGCTTTCTTT

J gene: TRBJ2-7
V gene: TRBV7-2
D gene: TRBD1
clone size: NA
CDR3 length: 14
CDR3 protein: CASSLQGADYEQYF
CDR3 DNA: TGTGCCAGCAGCTTACAGGGGGCGGATTACGAGCAGTACTTC

J gene: TRBJ1-4
V gene: TRBV6-5
D gene: NA
clone size: NA
CDR3 length: 14
CDR3 protein: CASRSGGAREKLFF
CDR3 DNA: TGTGCCAGCAGAAGCGGAGGGGCTCGAGAAAAACTGTTTTTT

J gene: TRBJ1-4
V gene: TRBV18
D gene: NA
clone size: once
CDR3 length: 13
CDR3 protein: CASSPGQNEKLFF
CDR3 DNA: TGTGCCAGCTCACCAGGACAGAATGAAAAACTGTTTTTT